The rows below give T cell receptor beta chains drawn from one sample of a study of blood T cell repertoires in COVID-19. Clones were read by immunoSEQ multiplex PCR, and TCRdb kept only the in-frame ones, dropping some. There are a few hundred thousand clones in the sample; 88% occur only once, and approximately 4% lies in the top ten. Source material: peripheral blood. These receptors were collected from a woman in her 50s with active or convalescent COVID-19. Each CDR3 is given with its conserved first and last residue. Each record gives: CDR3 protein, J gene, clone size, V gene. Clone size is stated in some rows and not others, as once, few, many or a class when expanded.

CASSYSTKTSENIQYF,TRBJ2-4,-,TRBV6-2/TRBV6-3
CASSPLPQGEAFF,TRBJ1-1,-,TRBV7-8
CASSLVTGAPYGYTF,TRBJ1-2,-,TRBV13
CASSQEVEIDTQYF,TRBJ2-3,-,TRBV4-3
CASSMAIGVPNQPQHF,TRBJ1-5,once,TRBV19
CASSPQLGSPYNEQFF,TRBJ2-1,-,TRBV18
CASNLQGDGGYTF,TRBJ1-2,-,TRBV28
CAWRRALPPSLGELFF,TRBJ2-2,-,TRBV30
CASSFPVASGRNRAYEQYF,TRBJ2-7,-,TRBV28
CAWTSETDPGNTIYF,TRBJ1-3,-,TRBV30